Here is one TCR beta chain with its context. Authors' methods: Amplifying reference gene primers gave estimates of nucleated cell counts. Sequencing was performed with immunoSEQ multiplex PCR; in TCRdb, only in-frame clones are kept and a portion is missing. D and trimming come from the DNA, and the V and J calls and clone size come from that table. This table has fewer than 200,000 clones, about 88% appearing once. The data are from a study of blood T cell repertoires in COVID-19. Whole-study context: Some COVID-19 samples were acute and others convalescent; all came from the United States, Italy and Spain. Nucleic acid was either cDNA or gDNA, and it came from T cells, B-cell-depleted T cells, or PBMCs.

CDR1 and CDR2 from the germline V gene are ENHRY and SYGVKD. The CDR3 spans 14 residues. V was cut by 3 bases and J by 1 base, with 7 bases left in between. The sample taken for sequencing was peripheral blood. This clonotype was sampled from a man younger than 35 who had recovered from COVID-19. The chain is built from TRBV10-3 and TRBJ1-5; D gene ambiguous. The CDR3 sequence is CAISDQVSNQPQHF. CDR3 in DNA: TGTGCCATCAGTGACCAGGTGAGCAATCAGCCCCAGCATTTT.